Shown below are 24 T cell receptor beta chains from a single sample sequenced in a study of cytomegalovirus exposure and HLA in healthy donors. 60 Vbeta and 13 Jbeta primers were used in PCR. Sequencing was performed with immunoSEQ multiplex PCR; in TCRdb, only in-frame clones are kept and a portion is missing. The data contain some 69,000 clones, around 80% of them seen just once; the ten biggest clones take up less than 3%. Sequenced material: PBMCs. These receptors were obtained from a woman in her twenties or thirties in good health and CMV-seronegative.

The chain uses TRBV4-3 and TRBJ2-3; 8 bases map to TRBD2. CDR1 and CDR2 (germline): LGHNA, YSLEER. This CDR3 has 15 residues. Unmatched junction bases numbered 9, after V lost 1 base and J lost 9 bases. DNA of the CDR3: TGCGCCAGCAGCCAAGGACACACTAGCGGTGAAACGCAGTATTTT. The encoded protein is CASSQGHTSGETQYF.

For the CDR3, the DNA is TGTGCCAGCAGCCCTCCGGGGGGTCAGCCCCAGCATTTT. This encodes CASSPPGGQPQHF. This chain uses TRBV5-6 with TRBJ1-5, with D possibly being TRBD1 (5 bases). V was clipped by 4 bases and J by 6 bases, with 11 bases between them. The CDR3 is 13 residues long. Per germline, CDR1 SGHDT and CDR2 YYEEEE.

CDR3 protein: CASGSPGQSETQYF. CDR3 DNA sequence: TGTGCTAGTGGTTCCCCGGGACAGTCAGAGACCCAGTACTTC. V is TRBV12-5 and J is TRBJ2-5; the match to TRBD1 covers 7 bases. The CDR3 spans 14 residues. Germline V lookup: CDR1 LGHNT, CDR2 FRNRAP. Losses at the gene ends were 4 bases for V and 4 bases for J; bases not matched to a gene: 6.

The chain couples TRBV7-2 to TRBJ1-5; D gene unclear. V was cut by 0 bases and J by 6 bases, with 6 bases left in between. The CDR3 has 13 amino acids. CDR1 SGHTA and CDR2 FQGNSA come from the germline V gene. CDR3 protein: CASSLATSQPQHF. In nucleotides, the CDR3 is TGTGCCAGCAGCTTAGCTACGAGTCAGCCCCAGCATTTT. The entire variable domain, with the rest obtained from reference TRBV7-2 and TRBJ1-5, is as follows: GAGVSQSPSNKVTEKGKDVELRCDPISGHTALYWYRQSLGQGLEFLIYFQGNSAPDKSGLPSDRFSAERTGGSVSTLTIQRTQQEDSAVYLCASSLATSQPQHFGDGTRLSIL.

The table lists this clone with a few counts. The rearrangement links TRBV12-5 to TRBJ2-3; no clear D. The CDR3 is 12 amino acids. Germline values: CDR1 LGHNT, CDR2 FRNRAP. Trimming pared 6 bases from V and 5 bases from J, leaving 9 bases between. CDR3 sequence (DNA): TGTGCTAGTGGCCCTGCGCGAGATACGCAGTATTTT. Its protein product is CASGPARDTQYF.

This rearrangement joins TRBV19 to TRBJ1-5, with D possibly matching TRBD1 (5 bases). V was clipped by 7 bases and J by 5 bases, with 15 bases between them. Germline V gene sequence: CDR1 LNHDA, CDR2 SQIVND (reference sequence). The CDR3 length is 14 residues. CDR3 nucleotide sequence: TGTGCCAGTACTCCTGATTGGGGGGATCAGCCCCAGCATTTT. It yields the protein CASTPDWGDQPQHF.

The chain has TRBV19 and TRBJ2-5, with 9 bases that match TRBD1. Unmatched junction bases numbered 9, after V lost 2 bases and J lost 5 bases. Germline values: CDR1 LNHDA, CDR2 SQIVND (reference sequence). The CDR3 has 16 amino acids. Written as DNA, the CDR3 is TGTGCCAGTAGTATAATGGGGACAGGGTCTTTTGAGACCCAGTACTTC. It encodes CASSIMGTGSFETQYF.

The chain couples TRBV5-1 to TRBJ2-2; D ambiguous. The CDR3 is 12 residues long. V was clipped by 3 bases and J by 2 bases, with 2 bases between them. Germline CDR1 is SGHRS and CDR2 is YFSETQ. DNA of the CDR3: TGCGCCAGCAGCTCTAACACCGGGGAGCTGTTTTTT. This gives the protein CASSSNTGELFF.

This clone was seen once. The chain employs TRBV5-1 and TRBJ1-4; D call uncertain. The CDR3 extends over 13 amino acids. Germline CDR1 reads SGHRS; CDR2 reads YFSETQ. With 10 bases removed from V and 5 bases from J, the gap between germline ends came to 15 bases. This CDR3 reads CASKRAANEKLFF. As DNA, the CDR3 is TGCGCCTCTAAGAGGGCGGCGAATGAAAAACTGTTTTTT.

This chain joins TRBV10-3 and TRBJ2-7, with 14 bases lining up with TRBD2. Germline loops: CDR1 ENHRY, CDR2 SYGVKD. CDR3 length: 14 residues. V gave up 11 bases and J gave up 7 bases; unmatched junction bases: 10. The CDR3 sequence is CAVATSGGAQEQYF. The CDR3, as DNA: TGTGCCGTCGCGACTAGCGGGGGGGCCCAGGAGCAGTACTTC.

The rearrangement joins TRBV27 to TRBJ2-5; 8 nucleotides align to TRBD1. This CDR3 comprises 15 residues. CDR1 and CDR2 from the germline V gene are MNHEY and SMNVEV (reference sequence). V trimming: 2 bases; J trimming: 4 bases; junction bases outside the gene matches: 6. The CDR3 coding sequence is TGTGCCAGCAGTTTAAGACAGGGGTTGGGAGAGACCCAGTACTTC. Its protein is CASSLRQGLGETQYF.

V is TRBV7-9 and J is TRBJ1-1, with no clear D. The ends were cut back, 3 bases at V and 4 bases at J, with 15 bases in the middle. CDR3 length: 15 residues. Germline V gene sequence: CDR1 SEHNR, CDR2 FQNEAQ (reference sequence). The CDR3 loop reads CASSFMPLSGTEAFF. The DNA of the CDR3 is TGTGCCAGCAGCTTTATGCCCCTATCGGGCACTGAAGCTTTCTTT. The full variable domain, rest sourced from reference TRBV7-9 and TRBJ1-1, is DTGVSQNPRHKITKRGQNVTFRCDPISEHNRLYWYRQTLGQGPEFLTYFQNEAQLEKSRLLSDRFSAERPKGSFSTLEIQRTEQGDSAMYLCASSFMPLSGTEAFFGQGTRLTVV.

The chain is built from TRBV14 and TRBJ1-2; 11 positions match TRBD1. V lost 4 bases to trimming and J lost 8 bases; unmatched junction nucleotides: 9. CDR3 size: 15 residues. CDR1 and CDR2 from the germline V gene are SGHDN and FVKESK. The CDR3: CASSPWTGGSGGYTF. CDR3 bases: TGTGCCAGCAGCCCTTGGACAGGGGGCTCAGGCGGCTACACCTTC.

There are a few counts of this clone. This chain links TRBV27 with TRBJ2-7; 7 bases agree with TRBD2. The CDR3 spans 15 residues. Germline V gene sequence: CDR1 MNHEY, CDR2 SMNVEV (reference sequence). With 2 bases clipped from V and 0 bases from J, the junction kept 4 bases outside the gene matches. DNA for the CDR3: TGTGCCAGCAGTTTAAGGGGCGGGGGCTCCTACGAGCAGTACTTC. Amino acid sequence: CASSLRGGGSYEQYF.

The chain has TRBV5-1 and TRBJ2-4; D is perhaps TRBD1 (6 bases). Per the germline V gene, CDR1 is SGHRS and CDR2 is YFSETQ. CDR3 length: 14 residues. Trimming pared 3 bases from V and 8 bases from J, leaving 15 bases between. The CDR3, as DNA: TGCGCCAGCAGCTCGGCGGGCAGGGGAGACATTCAGTACTTC. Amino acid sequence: CASSSAGRGDIQYF. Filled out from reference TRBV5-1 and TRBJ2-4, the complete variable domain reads KAGVTQTPRYLIKTRGQQVTLSCSPISGHRSVSWYQQTPGQGLQFLFEYFSETQRNKGNFPGRFSGRQFSNSRSEMNVSTLELGDSALYLCASSSAGRGDIQYFGAGTRLSVL.

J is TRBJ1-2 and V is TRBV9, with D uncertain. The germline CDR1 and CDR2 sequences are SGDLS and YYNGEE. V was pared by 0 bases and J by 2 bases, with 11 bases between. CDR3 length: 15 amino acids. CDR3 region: CASSVDGRVNYGYTF. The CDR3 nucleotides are TGTGCCAGCAGCGTAGACGGGAGGGTAAACTATGGCTACACCTTC.

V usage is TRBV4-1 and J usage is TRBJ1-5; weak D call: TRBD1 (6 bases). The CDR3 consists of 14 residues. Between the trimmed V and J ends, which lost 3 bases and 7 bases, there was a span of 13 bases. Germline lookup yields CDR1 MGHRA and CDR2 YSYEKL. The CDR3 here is CASSQSGGLQPQHF. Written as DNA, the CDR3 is TGCGCCAGCAGCCAGTCGGGGGGCTTGCAGCCCCAGCATTTT.

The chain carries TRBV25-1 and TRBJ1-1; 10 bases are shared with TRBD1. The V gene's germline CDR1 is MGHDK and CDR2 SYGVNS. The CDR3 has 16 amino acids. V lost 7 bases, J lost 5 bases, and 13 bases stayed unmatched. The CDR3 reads CASNLRDRGALTEAFF. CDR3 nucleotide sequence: TGTGCCAGCAATCTCCGGGACAGGGGAGCCCTTACTGAAGCTTTCTTT.

The chain's CDR3 is CASSGASGRDGANVLTF. The DNA for the CDR3 is TGTGCCAGCAGCGGGGCTAGCGGGAGGGATGGGGCCAACGTCCTGACTTTC. This rearrangement joins TRBV27 to TRBJ2-6, with 12 positions matching TRBD2. This CDR3 spans 17 amino acids. CDR1 MNHEY and CDR2 SMNVEV come from the germline V gene (reference sequence). The J segment lost 3 bases and the V segment lost 6 bases, leaving 6 bases of the junction unmatched.

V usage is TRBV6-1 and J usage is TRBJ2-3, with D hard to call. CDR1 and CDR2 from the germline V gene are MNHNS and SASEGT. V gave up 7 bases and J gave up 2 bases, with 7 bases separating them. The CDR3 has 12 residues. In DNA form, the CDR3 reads TGTGCCAGCATTCCCAACACAGATACGCAGTATTTT. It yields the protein CASIPNTDTQYF.

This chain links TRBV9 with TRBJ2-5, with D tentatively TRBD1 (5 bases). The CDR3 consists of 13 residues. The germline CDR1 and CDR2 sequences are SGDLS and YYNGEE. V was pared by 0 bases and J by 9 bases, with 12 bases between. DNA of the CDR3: TGTGCCAGCAGCGTAGAAGGTCAAGGGGCCCAGTACTTC. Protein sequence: CASSVEGQGAQYF.

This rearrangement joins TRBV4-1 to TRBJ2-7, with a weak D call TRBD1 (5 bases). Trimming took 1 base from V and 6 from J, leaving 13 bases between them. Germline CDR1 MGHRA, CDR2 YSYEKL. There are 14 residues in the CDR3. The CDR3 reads CASSQGVGVGEQYF. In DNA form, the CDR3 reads TGCGCCAGCAGCCAAGGGGTAGGGGTGGGCGAGCAGTACTTC.

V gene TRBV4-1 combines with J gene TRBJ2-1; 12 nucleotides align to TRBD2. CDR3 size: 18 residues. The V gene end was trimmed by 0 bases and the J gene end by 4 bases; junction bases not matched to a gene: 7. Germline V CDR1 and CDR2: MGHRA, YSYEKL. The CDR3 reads CASSQEIPTSGSYNEQFF. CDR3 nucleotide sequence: TGCGCCAGCAGCCAAGAAATCCCGACTAGCGGGAGTTACAATGAGCAGTTCTTC.

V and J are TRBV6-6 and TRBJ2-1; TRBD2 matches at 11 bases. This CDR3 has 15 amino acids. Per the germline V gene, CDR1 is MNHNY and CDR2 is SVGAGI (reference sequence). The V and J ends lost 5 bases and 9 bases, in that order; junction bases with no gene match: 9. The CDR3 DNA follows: TGTGCCAGCAGTCCCGGGACTAGCGGACTCACTGAGCAGTTCTTC. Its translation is CASSPGTSGLTEQFF.